A selection of T cell receptor beta chains follows, all from one sample in a study of T-cell reconstitution after alpha-beta-depleted transplantation in children. From the PCR reads, TCRdb called clonotypes with MiXCR, one entry per CDR3 protein. Seen here are some 640,000 distinct CDR3 sequences, around 17% observed once, and the top ten hold 0.8% to 1.1%. The sequencing used PBMCs from the stem cell graft donor, collected from the stem cell graft. These receptors were obtained from a human donor who donated a stem cell graft to a child with acute myeloid leukemia. Both conserved end residues are part of each CDR3. D genes are given only for firm matches. A clone size is listed for some rows: how often the clone was seen (once, few, many), or a class if it is expanded.

>.|many|TRBJ2-3|11|TRBV20-1
CSAARADTQYF
TGCAGTGCCGCCAGGGCAGATACGCAGTATTTT
>.|few|TRBJ2-2|13|TRBV6-6
CASSYGSTGELFF
TGTGCCAGCAGTTACGGCTCCACCGGGGAGCTGTTTTTT
>TRBD1|few|TRBJ2-7|15|TRBV12-3/TRBV12-4
CASSLAGTGNHEQYF
TGTGCCAGCAGTTTAGCCGGGACAGGGAATCACGAGCAGTACTTC
>.|many|TRBJ1-2|11|TRBV12-3/TRBV12-4
CASGTEYGYTF
TGTGCCAGCGGAACAGAATATGGCTACACCTTC
>.|.|TRBJ1-2|14|TRBV12-3/TRBV12-4
CASSFGHGNYGYTF
TGTGCCAGCAGTTTTGGACACGGGAACTATGGCTACACCTTC
>.|.|TRBJ2-6|17|TRBV7-2
CASSSPWGISGANVLTF
TGTGCCAGCAGCTCACCCTGGGGGATCTCTGGGGCCAACGTCCTGACTTTC
>.|many|TRBJ2-7|15|TRBV9
CASSVLSGGPYEQYF
TGTGCCAGCAGCGTTCTGTCCGGGGGACCCTACGAGCAGTACTTC
>.|many|TRBJ1-1|13|TRBV15
CATSGRRDTEAFF
TGTGCCACCAGCGGCCGAAGGGACACTGAAGCTTTCTTT
>TRBD1|.|TRBJ1-1|15|TRBV12-3/TRBV12-4
CASSLTGGGGTEAFF
TGTGCCAGCAGTCTTACAGGGGGCGGTGGCACTGAAGCTTTCTTT
>TRBD1|many|TRBJ2-2|15|TRBV6-5
CASGQGAARTGELFF
TGTGCCAGCGGACAGGGGGCGGCGAGAACCGGGGAGCTGTTTTTT
>.|.|TRBJ2-2|15|TRBV5-1
CASSSGGQNTGELFF
TGCGCCAGCAGCTCGGGGGGACAGAACACCGGGGAGCTGTTTTTT
>.|many|TRBJ2-7|11|TRBV27
CAAGQSYEQYF
TGTGCCGCCGGCCAATCCTACGAGCAGTACTTC
>TRBD1|few|TRBJ2-3|16|TRBV20-1
CSARPRDRPRTDTQYF
TGCAGTGCTAGACCTAGGGACAGGCCGCGCACAGATACGCAGTATTTT